A selection of T cell receptor beta chains follows, all from one sample in a study of cytomegalovirus exposure and HLA in healthy donors. Here immunoSEQ multiplex PCR was the method, and the copy in TCRdb shows in-frame clones only, minus some. The sample carries roughly 140,000 clones, 60% to 80% recorded once. The sequencing input was PBMCs. These receptors all stem from a male donor in good health and CMV-seronegative. Both conserved end residues are part of each CDR3. D genes are given only for firm matches. A clone size is listed for some rows: how often the clone was seen (once, few, many), or a class if it is expanded.

abundance	v_gene	d_gene	j_gene	CDR3aa	CDR3nt
.	TRBV9	TRBD1	TRBJ2-7	CASSLGNLRDRAYEQYF	TGTGCCAGCAGCCTCGGGAACCTGCGGGACAGGGCCTACGAGCAGTACTTC
.	TRBV11-3	.	TRBJ1-4	CASSLVGSKDGKLFF	TGTGCCAGCAGCTTAGTTGGGAGCAAGGATGGAAAACTGTTTTTT
few	TRBV18	TRBD1	TRBJ1-2	CASSLDREDSGYTF	TGTGCCAGCTCACTGGACAGGGAAGATAGTGGCTACACCTTC
.	TRBV18	TRBD1	TRBJ1-1	CASSPYHRGDTEAFF	TGTGCCAGCTCACCATATCACAGGGGGGACACTGAAGCTTTCTTT
.	TRBV4-3	.	TRBJ2-1	CASSQDRGSSYNEQFF	TGCGCCAGCAGCCAAGATCGGGGGTCATCCTACAATGAGCAGTTCTTC
.	TRBV9	TRBD1	TRBJ1-1	CASSPGGTGQGATEAFF	TGTGCCAGCAGCCCAGGGGGGACGGGACAGGGGGCGACTGAAGCTTTCTTT
few	TRBV9	TRBD2	TRBJ2-2	CASSGGLAGGYTGELFF	TGTGCCAGCAGCGGGGGACTAGCGGGGGGGTACACCGGGGAGCTGTTTTTT
once	TRBV7-8	.	TRBJ1-4	CATQTAATNEKLFF	TGTGCCACACAAACCGCGGCAACTAATGAAAAACTGTTTTTT
.	TRBV28	TRBD1	TRBJ1-1	CASSSSPSGQLTEAFF	TGTGCCAGCAGTTCCTCCCCATCGGGACAGCTCACTGAAGCTTTCTTT
few	TRBV6-5	TRBD1	TRBJ2-1	CASSRQGASYNEQFF	TGTGCCAGCAGTCGACAGGGGGCCTCCTACAATGAGCAGTTCTTC
.	TRBV18	.	TRBJ1-5	CASSPPQPVGNQPQHF	TGTGCCAGCTCACCACCGCAACCAGTGGGCAATCAGCCCCAGCATTTT
.	TRBV6-5	.	TRBJ1-1	CASSYDTITEAFF	TGTGCCAGCAGTTACGACACAATCACTGAAGCTTTCTTT
.	TRBV9	TRBD2	TRBJ2-5	CASSDRTSGRWETQYF	TGTGCCAGCAGCGACCGGACTAGCGGGAGATGGGAGACCCAGTACTTC
.	TRBV7-9	TRBD1	TRBJ1-1	CASSLGTGMSTEAFF	TGTGCCAGCAGCTTGGGGACAGGGATGAGCACTGAAGCTTTCTTT
.	TRBV7-9	.	TRBJ2-7	CASLRSGGSLEQYF	TGTGCCAGCCTTCGAAGTGGGGGGTCGCTCGAGCAGTACTTC
.	TRBV7-9	TRBD2	TRBJ2-1	CASSLVIAGGYEQFF	TGTGCCAGCAGCTTAGTAATAGCGGGAGGCTATGAGCAGTTCTTC
.	TRBV18	.	TRBJ1-1	CASSPGGPNTEAFF	TGTGCCAGCTCACCAGGGGGCCCGAACACTGAAGCTTTCTTT
.	TRBV11-3	.	TRBJ2-1	CASSLVLTDPGYDEQFF	TGTGCCAGCAGCTTAGTACTCACCGACCCGGGGTACGATGAGCAGTTCTTC
.	TRBV10-3	.	TRBJ1-5	CAISESGGQPQHF	TGTGCCATCAGTGAGTCGGGGGGGCAGCCCCAGCATTTT
once	TRBV19	.	TRBJ1-4	CASSPGRRHEKLFF	TGTGCCAGTAGCCCGGGTCGACGACATGAAAAACTGTTTTTT
.	TRBV5-6	.	TRBJ2-7	CASSKTGYEQYF	TGTGCCAGCAGCAAAACAGGCTACGAGCAGTACTTC
.	TRBV5-1	TRBD1	TRBJ2-5	CASSFGQGKETQYF	TGCGCCAGCAGCTTTGGACAGGGCAAAGAGACCCAGTACTTC
few	TRBV7-2	.	TRBJ2-7	CASSSGQSSSYEQYF	TGTGCCAGCAGCTCCGGACAGAGTAGCTCCTACGAGCAGTACTTC
.	TRBV2	.	TRBJ1-3	CASSEIRGLTIYF	TGTGCCAGCAGTGAAATCCGAGGCCTCACCATATATTTT
.	TRBV7-2	.	TRBJ2-3	CASSLRRGEGDTQYF	TGTGCCAGCAGCCTAAGGAGGGGTGAGGGCGATACGCAGTATTTT
.	TRBV13	TRBD2	TRBJ2-1	CASSLGGTMHNEQFF	TGTGCCAGCAGCTTAGGGGGGACTATGCACAATGAGCAGTTCTTC
.	TRBV29-1	TRBD2	TRBJ2-3	CSVEVTEAGGPPDTQYF	TGCAGCGTTGAAGTAACCGAAGCGGGAGGGCCGCCAGATACGCAGTATTTT
.	TRBV30	TRBD1	TRBJ1-1	CAWSGQTGISTEAFF	TGTGCCTGGAGTGGCCAGACAGGGATCAGCACTGAAGCTTTCTTT
.	TRBV5-1	TRBD1	TRBJ2-7	CASSSDRVGEQYF	TGCGCCAGCAGCTCGGACAGGGTGGGTGAGCAGTACTTC
.	TRBV30	TRBD1	TRBJ2-1	CAWSARQGVQFF	TGTGCCTGGAGTGCCAGACAGGGAGTGCAGTTCTTC
.	TRBV5-1	.	TRBJ1-3	CASSLGQGHAGNTIYF	TGCGCCAGCAGCTTGGGGCAGGGGCACGCGGGAAACACCATATATTTT
.	TRBV7-2	TRBD1	TRBJ1-1	CASSLGDRAYTEAFF	TGTGCCAGCAGCTTAGGGGACAGGGCCTACACTGAAGCTTTCTTT
.	TRBV19	.	TRBJ2-3	CASISRATGRGTDTQYF	TGTGCCAGTATCTCCCGGGCCACGGGAAGGGGCACAGATACGCAGTATTTT
.	TRBV19	.	TRBJ2-3	CASSIEAGRTDTQYF	TGTGCCAGTAGTATAGAGGCAGGCCGCACAGATACGCAGTATTTT
.	TRBV7-9	.	TRBJ2-7	CASSGNDRLSLNEQYF	TGTGCCAGCAGCGGGAATGACAGGTTATCCTTAAACGAGCAGTACTTC